The rows below give T cell receptor beta chains drawn from one sample of a study of cytomegalovirus exposure and HLA in healthy donors. The data were produced by immunoSEQ multiplex PCR, yet TCRdb's version contains in-frame clones alone and is incomplete. This table has 250,000 to 350,000 clones, about nine tenths appearing once. Sequences were obtained from PBMCs. The receptor source for this set is a woman between 25 and 40 years old in good health and CMV-seropositive. Both conserved end residues are part of each CDR3. Each record gives: J gene, V gene, D gene, clone size, CDR3 protein, CDR3 DNA. The D gene is left open where the match is weak. Clone size is not always given. Where it is, it says once, few, many or a class for expanded clones.

>TRBJ2-2|TRBV25-1|TRBD2|-
CASSVLAGGPGELFF
TGTGCCAGCAGTGTCTTAGCGGGAGGCCCCGGGGAGCTGTTTTTT
>TRBJ2-1|TRBV6-1|-|-
CASSVLGRGYEQFF
TGTGCCAGCAGTGTACTGGGCAGGGGCTATGAGCAGTTCTTC
>TRBJ1-1|TRBV5-1|TRBD1|-
CASSLDRGGPEAFF
TGCGCCAGCAGCTTGGACAGGGGTGGGCCTGAAGCTTTCTTT
>TRBJ1-2|TRBV7-9|-|-
CASSPRVDYGYTF
TGTGCCAGCAGCCCCCGGGTGGACTATGGCTACACCTTC
>TRBJ2-7|TRBV28|-|-
CASATDAYEQYF
TGTGCCAGCGCTACTGATGCCTACGAGCAGTACTTC
>TRBJ1-6|TRBV18|-|-
CASSQGQVNSPLHF
TGTGCCAGCTCACAAGGACAAGTCAATTCACCCCTCCACTTT
>TRBJ1-2|TRBV7-6|-|-
CASSPRTDSYGYTF
TGTGCCAGCAGCCCCCGGACGGATTCCTATGGCTACACCTTC
>TRBJ2-2|TRBV4-1|-|-
CASSQFNSGNTGELFF
TGCGCCAGCAGCCAATTCAATAGCGGGAACACCGGGGAGCTGTTTTTT
>TRBJ2-5|TRBV25-1|-|-
CASSEVSQYF
TGTGCCAGCAGTGAAGTGTCCCAGTACTTC
>TRBJ2-3|TRBV4-1|-|-
CASSQVMASTDTQYF
TGCGCCAGCAGCCAAGTGATGGCGAGCACAGATACGCAGTATTTT
>TRBJ1-5|TRBV28|TRBD1|-
CASRGQGPRNQPQHF
TGTGCCAGCAGGGGACAGGGGCCCCGGAATCAGCCCCAGCATTTT
>TRBJ2-1|TRBV29-1|-|-
CSVEGTAGERNEQFF
TGCAGCGTTGAAGGGACGGCAGGGGAACGCAATGAGCAGTTCTTC
>TRBJ2-2|TRBV9|-|-
CASSAPGRGTGELFF
TGTGCCAGCAGCGCCCCAGGCAGGGGCACCGGGGAGCTGTTTTTT
>TRBJ2-7|TRBV2|TRBD2|few
CASRELAAGSYEQYF
TGTGCCAGCAGAGAACTAGCGGCCGGGAGCTACGAGCAGTACTTC
>TRBJ1-5|TRBV5-6|-|-
CASSLRQGFNQPQHF
TGTGCCAGCAGCTTGAGGCAAGGCTTCAATCAGCCCCAGCATTTT
>TRBJ2-7|TRBV4-2|-|-
CASSQESVLAYEQYF
TGTGCCAGCAGCCAAGAATCGGTACTAGCCTACGAGCAGTACTTC
>TRBJ2-3|TRBV29-1|TRBD2|-
CSVKRTKSGRARDTQYF
TGCAGCGTTAAGAGAACTAAGAGCGGGAGGGCCCGTGATACGCAGTATTTT
>TRBJ2-3|TRBV5-4|TRBD2|-
CASSRSLAASTDTQYF
TGTGCCAGCAGCCGGTCGCTAGCGGCTAGCACAGATACGCAGTATTTT
>TRBJ2-1|TRBV4-3|-|-
CASSQIERPNEQFF
TGCGCCAGCAGCCAAATCGAGAGGCCCAATGAGCAGTTCTTC
>TRBJ2-4|TRBV6-1|TRBD1|-
CASSEALFGTEASKNIQYF
TGTGCCAGCAGTGAAGCGTTGTTCGGGACAGAGGCCTCCAAAAACATTCAGTACTTC
>TRBJ2-7|TRBV6-5|TRBD1|-
CASSYATTGGGNEQYF
TGTGCCAGCAGTTACGCCACTACAGGGGGTGGGAACGAGCAGTACTTC
>TRBJ1-5|TRBV15|-|-
CATADRRINQPQHF
TGTGCCACCGCGGACAGAAGAATCAATCAGCCCCAGCATTTT
>TRBJ2-5|TRBV27|-|once
CASSFPAGTQYF
TGTGCCAGCAGTTTTCCTGCCGGGACCCAGTACTTC
>TRBJ2-5|TRBV29-1|-|-
CSGGSPQETQYF
TGCAGCGGGGGTAGTCCACAAGAGACCCAGTACTTC
>TRBJ2-5|TRBV9|-|once
CASVGPGEETQYF
TGTGCCAGCGTAGGGCCTGGGGAAGAGACCCAGTACTTC
>TRBJ1-3|TRBV9|-|-
CASSYGISGNTIYF
TGTGCCAGCTCCTATGGGATCTCTGGAAACACCATATATTTT
>TRBJ2-7|TRBV30|-|-
CAWSVSGSYEQYF
TGTGCCTGGAGTGTGAGCGGCTCCTACGAGCAGTACTTC
>TRBJ1-5|TRBV27|-|-
CASSLSARGWPQHF
TGTGCCAGCAGTTTATCGGCCCGGGGTTGGCCCCAGCATTTT
>TRBJ2-2|TRBV7-9|-|-
CASSGVAGELFF
TGTGCCAGCAGTGGAGTAGCCGGGGAGCTGTTTTTT
>TRBJ2-1|TRBV28|TRBD2|-
CASSLALAGGRQFF
TGTGCCAGCAGTTTAGCGCTAGCGGGGGGGCGGCAGTTCTTC
>TRBJ1-1|TRBV28|-|-
CASSRRGEAAEAFF
TGTGCCAGCAGCCGAAGGGGGGAGGCCGCTGAAGCTTTCTTT
>TRBJ1-5|TRBV30|-|-
CACRTVANQPQHF
TGTGCCTGTCGGACGGTGGCCAATCAGCCCCAGCATTTT
>TRBJ2-7|TRBV28|TRBD1|-
CASIAAGTGGYEQYF
TGTGCCAGCATAGCCGCCGGGACAGGGGGCTACGAGCAGTACTTC
>TRBJ2-2|TRBV7-7|-|-
CASSPLRGNGELFF
TGTGCCAGCAGCCCCCTTCGGGGGAACGGGGAGCTGTTTTTT
>TRBJ2-5|TRBV7-2|-|-
CASTNPQETQYF
TGTGCCAGTACCAACCCACAAGAGACCCAGTACTTC
>TRBJ2-1|TRBV6-5|-|-
CASGKLDNEQFF
TGTGCCAGCGGTAAGCTTGACAATGAGCAGTTCTTC
>TRBJ2-7|TRBV27|-|-
CASSFRTSTYEQYF
TGTGCCAGCAGTTTCCGGACTTCTACCTACGAGCAGTACTTC
>TRBJ1-3|TRBV25-1|-|-
CAGSFGRQGSSTIYF
TGTGCCGGCAGTTTCGGCAGGCAAGGGAGTAGCACCATATATTTT
>TRBJ1-5|TRBV19|-|few
CASSIVGVYQPQHF
TGTGCCAGTAGTATAGTAGGGGTCTATCAGCCCCAGCATTTT
>TRBJ2-3|TRBV4-3|-|-
CASSREVGTQYF
TGCGCCAGCAGCCGGGAGGTGGGTACGCAGTATTTT